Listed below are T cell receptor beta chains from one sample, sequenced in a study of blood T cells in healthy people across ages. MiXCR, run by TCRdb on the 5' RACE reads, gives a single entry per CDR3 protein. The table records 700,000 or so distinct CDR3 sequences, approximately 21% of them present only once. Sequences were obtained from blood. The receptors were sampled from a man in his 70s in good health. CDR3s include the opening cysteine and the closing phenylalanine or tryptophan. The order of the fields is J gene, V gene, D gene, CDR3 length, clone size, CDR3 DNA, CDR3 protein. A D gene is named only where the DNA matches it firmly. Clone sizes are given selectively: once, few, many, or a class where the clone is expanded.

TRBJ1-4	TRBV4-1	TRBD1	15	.	TGCGCCAGCAGCTCTCTGACAGGGGGGAATGAAAAACTGTTTTTT	CASSSLTGGNEKLFF
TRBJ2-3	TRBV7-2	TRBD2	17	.	TGTGTCAGCAGCTTAGGCCCTAGCGGCCTAAGCACAGATACGCAGTATTTT	CVSSLGPSGLSTDTQYF
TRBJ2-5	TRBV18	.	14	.	TGTGCCAGCTCACCACCGGCCCACCAGGGGACCCAGTACTTC	CASSPPAHQGTQYF
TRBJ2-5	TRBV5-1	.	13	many	TGCGCCAGCAGCTTGGCTAGTGCGGAGACCCAGTACTTC	CASSLASAETQYF
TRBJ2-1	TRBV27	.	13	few	TGTGCCAGCAGTTCTATCCCCTACAATGAGCAGTTCTTC	CASSSIPYNEQFF
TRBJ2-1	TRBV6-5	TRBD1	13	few	TGTGCCAGCAGTTACCCCAGGGGGCTTGAGCAGTTCTTC	CASSYPRGLEQFF
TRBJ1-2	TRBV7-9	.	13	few	TGTGCCAGCGGCGGAGAAGTAGACTATGGCTACACCTTC	CASGGEVDYGYTF
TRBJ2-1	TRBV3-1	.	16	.	TGTGCCAGCAGCCAAGATATAATCGGGGCTTACAATGAGCAGTTCTTC	CASSQDIIGAYNEQFF
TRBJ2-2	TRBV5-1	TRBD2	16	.	TGCGCCAGCAGCTTGGGGACTAGAAGAGGAACCGGGGGGCTGTTTTTT	CASSLGTRRGTGGLFF
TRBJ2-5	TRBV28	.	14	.	TGTGCCAACAGGCTTCTGGGGGGCCGGGAGACCCAGTACTTC	CANRLLGGRETQYF